The 8 T cell receptor beta chains below come from one sample, sequenced in a study of blood T cell repertoires in COVID-19. Sequenced by immunoSEQ multiplex PCR; TCRdb stores in-frame clones only, minus some. This table has about 270,000 clones, more than 75% appearing once. The source material was peripheral blood. Receptor source: a man aged 40-50 years with active or convalescent COVID-19.

The chain uses TRBV4-1 and TRBJ2-7; the D is unclear. V was cut by 1 base and J by 1 base, with 17 bases left in between. The germline CDR1 and CDR2 sequences are MGHRA and YSYEKL. CDR3 size: 17 residues. The CDR3 bases are TGCGCCAGCAGCCAAGTTTGGCAGCCAGGCCTATCCTACGAGCAGTACTTC. This translates into CASSQVWQPGLSYEQYF.

The CDR3 region is CASSGEGDASLTNEKLFF. For the CDR3, the DNA is TGTGCCAGCAGCGGCGAGGGCGACGCGTCCTTAACTAATGAAAAACTGTTTTTT. This chain uses TRBV9 with TRBJ1-4; D is ambiguous. From germline, CDR1 is SGDLS and CDR2 YYNGEE. The length of the CDR3 is 18 residues. Trimming stripped 3 bases from V and 1 base from J, with 19 bases between.

The rearrangement links TRBV29-1 to TRBJ1-3, with a possible D match to TRBD1 (6 bases). The CDR3 extends over 15 amino acids. V dropped 6 bases and J dropped 3 bases, with 18 bases sitting between them. CDR1 is SQVTM, CDR2 ANQGSEA, per germline. DNA of the CDR3: TGCAGCGTCCCAAGCCAAACAGGGTTTGGAAACACCATATATTTT. This codes for CSVPSQTGFGNTIYF. The full variable domain, its missing parts supplied by reference TRBV29-1 and TRBJ1-3, is SAVISQKPSRDICQRGTSLTIQCQVDSQVTMMFWYRQQPGQSLTLIATANQGSEATYESGFVIDKFPISRPNLTFSTLTVSNMSPEDSSIYLCSVPSQTGFGNTIYFGEGSWLTVV.

This sequence joins TRBV4-1 and TRBJ2-5; 7 bases match TRBD2. CDR3 length equals 14 residues. Germline V gene lookup returns CDR1 MGHRA and CDR2 YSYEKL. Trimming cost V 1 base and J 5 bases; bases outside gene matches: 4. CDR3 coding DNA: TGCGCCAGCAGCCAAGTGACAGCGGGGGAGACCCAGTACTTC. Its translation: CASSQVTAGETQYF.

About this clone: A junction boundary mismatches the germline segment, possibly from a read error. The chain links TRBV10-2 to TRBJ2-1, with unresolved D. CDR1 WSHSY and CDR2 SAAADI come from the germline V gene. The CDR3 covers 13 residues. The CDR3 reads CASSESTADAQIF. The CDR3, as DNA: TGCGCCAGCAGTGAGTCGACGGCAGACGCACAGATCTTC.

This sequence joins TRBV10-1 and TRBJ2-1; 7 nucleotides align to TRBD1. Trimming took 5 bases from V and 8 from J; bases not matched to a gene: 6. This CDR3 region has 13 residues. Looked up from germline, CDR1 is WNHNN and CDR2 is SYGVQD (reference sequence). This CDR3 is CASSNRGFYEQFF. The CDR3 DNA sequence: TGCGCCAGCAGTAACAGGGGTTTTTATGAGCAGTTCTTC.

The V call is TRBV24-1, the J call TRBJ1-2; 8 bases are shared with TRBD1. J gave up 5 bases and V 9 bases, and 7 bases lay outside the gene matches. The CDR3 extends over 13 amino acids. CDR1 and CDR2 from the germline V gene are KGHDR and SFDVKD. CDR3 loop: CATSTGVGYGYTF. CDR3 DNA sequence: TGTGCCACCTCGACAGGGGTTGGATATGGCTACACCTTC.

For the CDR3, the DNA is TGTGCCAGCACCCTGGACAGGGACTATGGCTACACCTTC. It yields the protein CASTLDRDYGYTF. The chain uses TRBV28 and TRBJ1-2; 8 bases are shared with TRBD1. V lost 7 bases to trimming and J lost 3 bases; unmatched junction nucleotides: 4. The germline gives CDR1 MDHEN, CDR2 SYDVKM. The CDR3 is 13 amino acids.